This T cell receptor (beta chain) was retrieved from a study of technical replicates of blood from several donors. The repertoire was sequenced with immunoSEQ multiplex PCR; TCRdb's copy has only in-frame clones and lacks some. This sample has about 48,000 clones, with about 93% found just once. Trimming stripped 3 bases from V and 6 bases from J, with 14 bases between. Germline CDR1 KGHSH, CDR2 LQKENI. This CDR3 is 15 amino acids long. V is TRBV18 and J is TRBJ1-4; D might be TRBD1 (5 bases). This TCR was sampled from a human donor in good health. Some clones in this sample may be carry-over from other donors' samples. Input material: PBMCs. DNA for the CDR3: TGTGCCAGCTCACCTTTCAGAGGAGGGGATGAAAAACTGTTTTTT. It yields the protein CASSPFRGGDEKLFF. Together with reference TRBV18 and TRBJ1-4, the CDR3 gives the full variable domain: NAGVMQNPRHLVRRRGQEARLRCSPMKGHSHVYWYRQLPEEGLKFMVYLQKENIIDESGMPKERFSAEFPKEGPSILRIQQVVRGDSAAYFCASSPFRGGDEKLFFGSGTQLSVL.